Presented here are 26 T cell receptor beta chains from one specimen sequenced in a study of OX40 agonist ivuxolimab in advanced cancers. Sequencing used immunoSEQ multiplex PCR; TCRdb keeps in-frame clones, though not all of them. The table records tens of thousands of clones, around nine tenths of them present only once. Sequences were derived from CD4+ or CD8+ T cells sorted from blood, sampled in a trial of the OX40 agonist ivuxolimab. The receptors come from an adult with an advanced solid tumor such as melanoma, head and neck, liver or kidney cancer.

The chain's CDR3 is CASSQQGARGYTF. The CDR3 region has the DNA TGCGCCAGCAGCCAACAGGGGGCGAGGGGCTACACCTTC. The chain employs TRBV5-1 and TRBJ1-2, with 9 bases identical to TRBD1. There are 13 residues in the CDR3. V lost 4 bases, J lost 8 bases, and 6 bases stayed unmatched. Germline CDR1 is SGHRS and CDR2 is YFSETQ.

The J gene is TRBJ2-2, the V gene TRBV5-1; TRBD1 is a possible D gene (6 bases). Germline values: CDR1 SGHRS, CDR2 YFSETQ. Trimming removed 2 bases at V and 8 bases at J, with 16 bases between. CDR3 length: 15 residues. The CDR3 spells CASSFLTGKVGELFF. The CDR3, as DNA: TGCGCCAGCAGCTTTCTTACAGGGAAGGTTGGGGAGCTGTTTTTT.

The CDR3 sequence: CAWSNGQSNQPQHF. CDR3 DNA sequence: TGTGCCTGGAGTAACGGACAGAGCAATCAGCCCCAGCATTTT. The chain combines TRBV30 with TRBJ1-5, with D perhaps matching TRBD1 (6 bases). V was cut by 2 bases and J by 1 base, with 9 bases left in between. The CDR3 has 14 amino acids. Germline lookup yields CDR1 GTSNPN and CDR2 SVGIG (reference sequence). Full variable domain (outside the CDR3, taken from reference TRBV30 and TRBJ1-5): SQTIHQWPATLVQPVGSPLSLECTVEGTSNPNLYWYRQAAGRGLQLLFYSVGIGQISSEVPQNLSASRPQDRQFILSSKKLLLSDSGFYLCAWSNGQSNQPQHFGDGTRLSIL.

The rearrangement uses TRBV6-5 and TRBJ1-1; perhaps TRBD1 as D (5 bases). Looked up from germline, CDR1 is MNHEY and CDR2 is SVGAGI. The CDR3 is 15 amino acids. Trimming left V 0 bases short and J 10 bases short, with 18 bases between. The CDR3 DNA follows: TGTGCCAGCAGTTACTCCCTCGGCAGGGCCAAGGGAGCTTTCTTT. This codes for CASSYSLGRAKGAFF.

This clone came up once. J is TRBJ1-1 and V is TRBV5-1; 7 bases are a match to TRBD1. Germline CDR1 is SGHRS and CDR2 is YFSETQ. V gave up 3 bases and J gave up 1 base; unmatched junction bases: 9. The CDR3 has 16 residues. CDR3 coding DNA: TGCGCCAGCAGCTCAAAGCCGGGACAGCGGAACACTGAAGCTTTCTTT. This encodes CASSSKPGQRNTEAFF.

The gene calls are TRBV9 and TRBJ1-4; 9 bases fit TRBD1. The CDR3 runs 14 residues. Germline assignment: CDR1 SGDLS and CDR2 YYNGEE. After removal of 2 bases from V and 6 bases from J, the junction contained 2 bases not matched to a gene. CDR3 amino acids: CASSVRQGDEKLFF. CDR3 bases: TGTGCCAGCAGCGTGAGACAGGGGGATGAAAAACTGTTTTTT.

This sequence joins TRBV27 and TRBJ1-6, with TRBD1 identical over 8 bases. CDR1 is MNHEY and CDR2 is SMNVEV in the germline V gene (reference sequence). Trimming cost V 5 bases and J 3 bases; bases outside gene matches: 3. This CDR3 region has 15 residues. CDR3 sequence: CASSKGQVYNSPLHF. The CDR3 DNA is TGTGCCAGCAGTAAGGGACAGGTCTATAATTCACCCCTCCACTTT.

Written as DNA, the CDR3 is TGTGCCACCCAGATGGGGACAGGGGGGAATCAGCCCCAGCATTTT. Encoded protein: CATQMGTGGNQPQHF. The chain is built from TRBV2 and TRBJ1-5; TRBD1 matches 11 bases. Trimming removed 10 bases from V and 4 bases from J; junction bases left unmatched: 9. Looked up from germline, CDR1 is SNHLY and CDR2 is FYNNEI. This CDR3 is 15 amino acids long.

The chain couples TRBV18 to TRBJ2-3; D call uncertain. Germline CDR1 and CDR2: KGHSH and LQKENI. CDR3 length: 14 amino acids. The germline V and J ends were trimmed by 0 bases and 6 bases, with 10 bases remaining between them. Written as DNA, the CDR3 is TGTGCCAGCTCACCACCAAGTCCGACGGATACGCAGTATTTT. It is translated as CASSPPSPTDTQYF.

In this sample, this clone turned up once. V is TRBV15 and J is TRBJ2-3, with D perhaps assigned TRBD1 or TRBD2 (5 bases each). CDR3 length equals 17 residues. The ends were cut back, 4 bases at V and 0 bases at J, with 17 bases in the middle. Germline-derived CDR1 and CDR2 are LNHNV and YYDKDF (reference sequence). The CDR3 loop is CATSMESGPSSTDTQYF. The CDR3 DNA follows: TGTGCCACCAGCATGGAATCGGGACCCTCTAGCACAGATACGCAGTATTTT.

This clone was counted between two and nine times. The CDR3 bases are TGTGCCAGCAGTTACGTAAACCTACAGGGCTACGAGCAGTACTTC. Residues: CASSYVNLQGYEQYF. J is TRBJ2-7 and V is TRBV6-5, with D tentatively TRBD1 (6 bases). The V gene lost 2 bases and the J gene lost 3 bases, with 14 bases spanning the gap. The germline gives CDR1 MNHEY, CDR2 SVGAGI. CDR3 length: 15 amino acids.

This clone was observed once. This chain connects TRBV18 to TRBJ1-1; D ambiguous. Between the trimmed V and J ends, which lost 2 bases and 5 bases, there was a span of 15 bases. Germline CDR1 reads KGHSH; CDR2 reads LQKENI. The CDR3 extends over 15 amino acids. CDR3 protein: CASSPTEVPRTEAFF. CDR3 coding DNA: TGTGCCAGCTCACCAACGGAGGTTCCGAGAACTGAAGCTTTCTTT.

The V call is TRBV19, the J call TRBJ2-4; no clear D. From germline, CDR1 is LNHDA and CDR2 SQIVND (reference sequence). The V end lost 10 bases, the J end lost 0 bases, and 25 bases lay between the germline ends. CDR3 length: 18 amino acids. The CDR3 nucleotides read TGTGCCATTTTACCAACCCCGGGCGGCGACATAGCCAAAAACATTCAGTACTTC. Protein product: CAILPTPGGDIAKNIQYF.

Concerning this clone: Other DNA sequences in this sample translate to the same CDR3. The CDR3 nucleotides are TGTGCCAGTAGTAAGGTTCAGAACACTGAAGCTTTCTTT. Amino acid sequence: CASSKVQNTEAFF. V gene TRBV19 combines with J gene TRBJ1-1; no clear D gene. The CDR3 consists of 13 residues. Trimming took off 4 bases at V and 1 base at J, with 7 bases between the two ends. In germline, CDR1 is LNHDA, CDR2 SQIVND (reference sequence).

The V gene is TRBV5-4, the J gene TRBJ2-2; weak D call: TRBD1 (6 bases). CDR3 length: 16 amino acids. The V gene's germline CDR1 is SGHNT and CDR2 YYREEE (reference sequence). Between the trimmed V and J ends, which lost 0 bases and 0 bases, there was a span of 9 bases. The CDR3 DNA follows: TGTGCCAGCAGCTTGGTGGGGGCTTCGAACACCGGGGAGCTGTTTTTT. Its protein is CASSLVGASNTGELFF.

The rearrangement joins TRBV7-2 to TRBJ2-3; tentatively, D is TRBD2 (7 bases). Germline-derived CDR1 and CDR2 are SGHTA and FQGNSA. The V end was cut by 6 bases, the J end by 2 bases, with 15 bases between. The CDR3 runs to 15 residues. Here the CDR3 DNA reads TGTGCCAGCAGACTGCTTGGGGGGGCCACAGATACGCAGTATTTT. It encodes CASRLLGGATDTQYF.

This chain links TRBV11-2 with TRBJ1-2; no firm D call. The CDR3 sequence is 15 residues long. The germline V gene encodes CDR1 SGHAT and CDR2 FQNNGV. Trimming pared 0 bases from V and 4 bases from J, leaving 12 bases between. The CDR3 DNA sequence: TGTGCCAGCAGCTTAGAAGTTCACGGCCTCTATGGCTACACCTTC. It translates to CASSLEVHGLYGYTF.

The chain uses TRBV2 and TRBJ1-6; D uncertain. Germline lookup yields CDR1 SNHLY and CDR2 FYNNEI. The CDR3 is 11 amino acids. Trimming took 0 bases from V and 16 from J, leaving 7 bases between them. CDR3 protein: CASSEAGTLHF. In DNA form, the CDR3 reads TGTGCCAGCAGTGAAGCTGGTACGCTCCACTTT. Filled out from reference TRBV2 and TRBJ1-6, the complete variable domain reads EPEVTQTPSHQVTQMGQEVILRCVPISNHLYFYWYRQILGQKVEFLVSFYNNEISEKSEIFDDQFSVERPDGSNFTLKIRSTKLEDSAMYFCASSEAGTLHFGNGTRLTVT.

The rearrangement joins TRBV10-1 to TRBJ2-5, with D possibly being TRBD1 (5 bases). V was clipped by 3 bases and J by 14 bases, with 16 bases between them. Germline lookup yields CDR1 WNHNN and CDR2 SYGVQD (reference sequence). The CDR3 extends over 12 amino acids. The CDR3 sequence is CASSEGEQAPYF. In nucleotides, the CDR3 is TGCGCCAGCAGTGAAGGGGAACAGGCCCCTTACTTC.

J is TRBJ2-3 and V is TRBV10-3; 10 bases align to TRBD1. The V and J ends lost 4 bases and 3 bases, in that order; junction bases with no gene match: 4. CDR3 length: 15 residues. In germline, CDR1 is ENHRY, CDR2 SYGVKD. As DNA, the CDR3 is TGTGCCATCAGTGGGTGGGACAGGGGAACAGATACGCAGTATTTT. Its protein product is CAISGWDRGTDTQYF.

About this clone: This sample includes further DNA sequences coding for the same CDR3. V usage is TRBV7-3 and J usage is TRBJ2-1, with TRBD2 identical over 8 bases. The germline CDR1 and CDR2 sequences are SGHTA and FQGTGA. The CDR3 is made up of 15 amino acids. V lost 4 bases to trimming and J lost 7 bases; unmatched junction nucleotides: 9. The CDR3 DNA reads TGTGCCAGCAGCTCCCCGGGACTAGGCTATAATGAGCAGTTCTTC. This gives the protein CASSSPGLGYNEQFF. Drawing the rest from reference TRBV7-3 and TRBJ2-1, the complete variable domain is GAGVSQTPSNKVTEKGKYVELRCDPISGHTALYWYRQSLGQGPEFLIYFQGTGAADDSGLPNDRFFAVRPEGSVSTLKIQRTERGDSAVYLCASSSPGLGYNEQFFGPGTRLTVL.

This rearrangement joins TRBV10-3 to TRBJ1-6; 7 nucleotides line up with TRBD1. V trimming: 6 bases; J trimming: 9 bases; junction bases outside the gene matches: 8. This CDR3 contains 14 residues. CDR1 is ENHRY, CDR2 SYGVKD, per germline. In DNA form, the CDR3 reads TGTGCCATCAGACCCGACAGGGATTCTTCACCCCTCCACTTT. Amino acid sequence: CAIRPDRDSSPLHF.

V gene TRBV5-6 combines with J gene TRBJ2-5; TRBD1 agrees at 8 bases. The CDR3 runs to 15 residues. V lost 0 bases, J lost 4 bases, and 5 bases stayed unmatched. Germline V CDR1 and CDR2: SGHDT, YYEEEE. DNA of the CDR3: TGTGCCAGCAGCTTGGACGACAGGGGAGGAGAGACCCAGTACTTC. Its translation: CASSLDDRGGETQYF.

This clone has just one count. The rearrangement joins TRBV7-9 to TRBJ2-1; D is possibly TRBD2 (5 bases). The CDR3 has 12 amino acids. Deletions cut 4 bases from V and 4 bases from J, with 5 bases between. Germline-derived CDR1 and CDR2 are SEHNR and FQNEAQ (reference sequence). CDR3 region: CASSSGYNEQFF. The CDR3 DNA sequence: TGTGCCAGCAGCTCGGGGTACAATGAGCAGTTCTTC.

This rearrangement joins TRBV4-1 to TRBJ2-7; D perhaps matches TRBD1 (5 bases). In germline, CDR1 is MGHRA, CDR2 YSYEKL. The germline V and J ends were trimmed by 3 bases and 4 bases, with 19 bases remaining between them. The CDR3 covers 16 residues. The CDR3 DNA sequence: TGCGCCAGCAGCCAGAAGTTAGACAGAGACCCGTACGAGCAGTACTTC. It translates to CASSQKLDRDPYEQYF.

The genes are TRBV30 and TRBJ1-6; D gene ambiguous. This CDR3 spans 15 amino acids. The germline V gene encodes CDR1 GTSNPN and CDR2 SVGIG (reference sequence). V dropped 7 bases and J dropped 0 bases, with 13 bases sitting between them. In DNA form, the CDR3 reads TGTGCCTCCTTTCGGCCAGCCTCCTATAATTCACCCCTCCACTTT. As protein: CASFRPASYNSPLHF.